This entry lists 6 T cell receptor beta chains sequenced from one sample in a study of siplizumab effects on memory and regulatory T cells. Some clones are missing from TCRdb's copy, which holds only in-frame ones; the method was immunoSEQ multiplex PCR. The table lists approximately 100,000 clones, 92% of them singletons, with around 0.68% in the top ten. The sequenced sample was Tregs sorted from blood. The receptors stem from a human donor in good health.

This clone was recorded once. The CDR3 sequence is CASSLSPGVVADTQYF. In DNA, the CDR3 is TGTGCCAGCAGCTTGAGTCCGGGAGTAGTGGCAGATACGCAGTATTTT. The V gene is TRBV11-2, the J gene TRBJ2-3, with D maybe TRBD2 (6 bases). CDR1 is SGHAT, CDR2 FQNNGV, per germline. The V and J ends lost 3 bases and 4 bases respectively, with 17 bases between them. The CDR3 consists of 16 residues.

The chain employs TRBV5-1 and TRBJ1-1, with a possible D match to TRBD1 (5 bases). V was clipped by 0 bases and J by 6 bases, with 15 bases between them. The CDR3 runs 15 residues. Germline V gene sequence: CDR1 SGHRS, CDR2 YFSETQ. Here the CDR3 reads CASSLEVRVGAEAFF. The CDR3 DNA reads as TGCGCCAGCAGCTTGGAAGTCAGGGTAGGCGCTGAAGCTTTCTTT. The full variable domain, with the rest looked up from reference TRBV5-1 and TRBJ1-1, is KAGVTQTPRYLIKTRGQQVTLSCSPISGHRSVSWYQQTPGQGLQFLFEYFSETQRNKGNFPGRFSGRQFSNSRSEMNVSTLELGDSALYLCASSLEVRVGAEAFFGQGTRLTVV.

V gene TRBV6-5 combines with J gene TRBJ1-5; unclear D gene. The V end lost 6 bases, the J end lost 0 bases, and 6 bases lay between the germline ends. The CDR3 is 13 amino acids. Looked up from germline, CDR1 is MNHEY and CDR2 is SVGAGI. CDR3 coding DNA: TGTGCCAGCAGCAGGAATAGCAATCAGCCCCAGCATTTT. Its translation is CASSRNSNQPQHF.

V usage is TRBV7-9 and J usage is TRBJ1-3, with TRBD1 identical over 8 bases. CDR1 and CDR2 (germline): SEHNR, FQNEAQ (reference sequence). The CDR3 is made up of 17 amino acids. V trimming: 5 bases; J trimming: 0 bases; junction bases outside the gene matches: 9. The CDR3 loop reads CASSTGQGGASGNTIYF. CDR3 bases: TGTGCCAGCAGCACCGGACAGGGAGGCGCCTCTGGAAACACCATATATTTT.

The rearrangement links TRBV7-8 to TRBJ2-3; 13 positions agree with TRBD2. V dropped 3 bases and J dropped 14; count of bases not matched to a gene: 17. This CDR3 region has 17 residues. In germline, CDR1 is SGHVS, CDR2 FQNEAQ. In DNA, the CDR3 is TGTGCCAGCAGCTTCTATCCCGAAAGACTAGCGGGGGGACAAGGGTATTTT. Its translation is CASSFYPERLAGGQGYF.

V is TRBV5-6 and J is TRBJ2-2, with a possible D match to TRBD2 (5 bases). The CDR3 runs 16 residues. From germline, CDR1 is SGHDT and CDR2 YYEEEE. The V gene lost 2 bases and the J gene lost 0 bases, with 11 bases spanning the gap. The CDR3 DNA reads as TGTGCCAGCAGCTTTTTTGGGAGTACGAACACCGGGGAGCTGTTTTTT. As protein: CASSFFGSTNTGELFF.